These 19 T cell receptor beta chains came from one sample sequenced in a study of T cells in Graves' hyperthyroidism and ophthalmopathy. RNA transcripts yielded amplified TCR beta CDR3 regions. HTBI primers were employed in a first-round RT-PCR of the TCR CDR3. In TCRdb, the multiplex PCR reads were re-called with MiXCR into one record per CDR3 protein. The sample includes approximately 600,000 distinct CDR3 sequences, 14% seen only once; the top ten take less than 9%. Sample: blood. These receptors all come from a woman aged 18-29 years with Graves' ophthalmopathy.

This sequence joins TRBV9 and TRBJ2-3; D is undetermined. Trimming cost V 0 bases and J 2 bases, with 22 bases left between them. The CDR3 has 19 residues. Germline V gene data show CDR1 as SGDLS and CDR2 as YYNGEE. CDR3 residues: CASSVAFTAGTPNTDTQYF. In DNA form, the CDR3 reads TGTGCCAGCAGCGTAGCCTTCACGGCTGGCACACCGAACACAGATACGCAGTATTTT.

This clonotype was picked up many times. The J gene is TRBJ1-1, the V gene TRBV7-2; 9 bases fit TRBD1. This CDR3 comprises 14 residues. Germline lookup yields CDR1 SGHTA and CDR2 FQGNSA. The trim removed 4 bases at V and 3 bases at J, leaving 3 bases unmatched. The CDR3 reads CASSSDRGYTEAFF. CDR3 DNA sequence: TGTGCCAGCAGCTCGGACAGGGGATACACTGAAGCTTTCTTT.

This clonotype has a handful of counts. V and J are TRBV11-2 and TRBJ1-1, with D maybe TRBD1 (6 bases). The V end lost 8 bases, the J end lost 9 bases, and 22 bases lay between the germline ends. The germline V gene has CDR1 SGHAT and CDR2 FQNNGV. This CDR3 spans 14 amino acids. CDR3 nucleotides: TGTGCCAGCTCCTATCCCTCCCTGGGACAAAAAGCTTTCTTT. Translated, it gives CASSYPSLGQKAFF.

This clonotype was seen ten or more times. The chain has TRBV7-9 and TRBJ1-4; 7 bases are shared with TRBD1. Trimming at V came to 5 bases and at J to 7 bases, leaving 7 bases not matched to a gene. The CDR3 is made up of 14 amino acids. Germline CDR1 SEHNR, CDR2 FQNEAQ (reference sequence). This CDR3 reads CASSEDRAAEKLFF. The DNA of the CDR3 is TGTGCCAGCAGCGAAGACAGGGCGGCTGAAAAACTGTTTTTT.

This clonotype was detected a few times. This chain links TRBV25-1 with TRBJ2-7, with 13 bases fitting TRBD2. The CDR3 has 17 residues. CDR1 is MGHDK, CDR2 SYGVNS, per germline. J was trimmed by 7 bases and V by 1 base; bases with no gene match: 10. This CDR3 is CASSEFAAGLAGEEQYF. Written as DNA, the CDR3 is TGTGCCAGCAGTGAATTCGCTGCCGGACTAGCGGGAGAGGAGCAGTACTTC.

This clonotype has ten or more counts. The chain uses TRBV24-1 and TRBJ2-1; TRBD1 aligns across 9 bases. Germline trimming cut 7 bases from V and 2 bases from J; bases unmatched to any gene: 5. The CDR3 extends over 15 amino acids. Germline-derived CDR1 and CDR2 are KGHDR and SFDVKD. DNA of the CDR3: TGTGCCACCAGCCACCGGGACAGGGCCTACAATGAGCAGTTCTTC. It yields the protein CATSHRDRAYNEQFF.

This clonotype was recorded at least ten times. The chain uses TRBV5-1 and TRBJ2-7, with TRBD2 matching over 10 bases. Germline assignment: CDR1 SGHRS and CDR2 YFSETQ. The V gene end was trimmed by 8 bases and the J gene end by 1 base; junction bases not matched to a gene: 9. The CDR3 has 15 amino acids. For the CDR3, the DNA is TGCGCCAGAAAGCTTCGGACTAGCGGTTCCTACGAGCAGTACTTC. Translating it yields CARKLRTSGSYEQYF.

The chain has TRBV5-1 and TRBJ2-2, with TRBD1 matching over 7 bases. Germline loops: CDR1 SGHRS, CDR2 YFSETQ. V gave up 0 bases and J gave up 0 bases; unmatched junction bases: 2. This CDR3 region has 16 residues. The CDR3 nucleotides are TGCGCCAGCAGCTTGGCCCAGGGGGCGAACACCGGGGAGCTGTTTTTT. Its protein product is CASSLAQGANTGELFF.

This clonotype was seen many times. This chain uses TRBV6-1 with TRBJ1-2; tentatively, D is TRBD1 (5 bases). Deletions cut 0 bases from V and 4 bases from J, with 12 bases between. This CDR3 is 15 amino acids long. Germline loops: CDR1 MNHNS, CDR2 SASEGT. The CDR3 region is CASSEASGRVYGYTF. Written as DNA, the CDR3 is TGTGCCAGCAGTGAAGCCTCAGGGAGAGTCTATGGCTACACCTTC.

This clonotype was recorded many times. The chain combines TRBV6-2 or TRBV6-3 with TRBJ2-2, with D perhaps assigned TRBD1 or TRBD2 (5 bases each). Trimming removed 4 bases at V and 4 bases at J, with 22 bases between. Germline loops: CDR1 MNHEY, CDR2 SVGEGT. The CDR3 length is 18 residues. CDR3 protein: CASSSRRQRPSGTGELFF. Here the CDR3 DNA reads TGTGCCAGCAGTTCGAGGAGACAGCGGCCGTCGGGCACCGGGGAGCTGTTTTTT.

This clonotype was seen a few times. This CDR3 is CASSLERQGGEKLFF. CDR3 sequence (DNA): TGTGCCAGCAGCTTAGAACGACAGGGTGGGGAAAAACTGTTTTTT. V is TRBV7-9 and J is TRBJ1-4, with 7 bases matching TRBD1. Trimming took 1 base from V and 8 from J; bases not matched to a gene: 7. The CDR3 runs 15 residues. Germline CDR1 is SEHNR and CDR2 is FQNEAQ (reference sequence).

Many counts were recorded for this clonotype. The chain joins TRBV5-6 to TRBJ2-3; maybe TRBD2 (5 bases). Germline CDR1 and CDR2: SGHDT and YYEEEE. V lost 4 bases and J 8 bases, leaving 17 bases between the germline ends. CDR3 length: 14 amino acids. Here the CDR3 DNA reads TGTGCCAGCAGCCCTCTAGGGATAGCGTCTACGCAGTATTTT. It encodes CASSPLGIASTQYF.

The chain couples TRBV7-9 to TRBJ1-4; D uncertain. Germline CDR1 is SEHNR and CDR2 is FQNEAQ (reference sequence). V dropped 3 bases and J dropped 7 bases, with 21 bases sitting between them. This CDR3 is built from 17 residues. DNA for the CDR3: TGTGCCAGCAGCTTGGGTTCCGGTGGCGGCGCTGGTGAAAAACTGTTTTTT. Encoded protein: CASSLGSGGGAGEKLFF.

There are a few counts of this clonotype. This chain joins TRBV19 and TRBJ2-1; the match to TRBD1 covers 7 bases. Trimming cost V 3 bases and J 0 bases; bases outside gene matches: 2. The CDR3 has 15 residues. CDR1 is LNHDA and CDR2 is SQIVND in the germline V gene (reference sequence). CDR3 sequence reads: CASSMGTVSYNEQFF. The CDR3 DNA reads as TGTGCCAGTAGTATGGGGACAGTCTCCTACAATGAGCAGTTCTTC.

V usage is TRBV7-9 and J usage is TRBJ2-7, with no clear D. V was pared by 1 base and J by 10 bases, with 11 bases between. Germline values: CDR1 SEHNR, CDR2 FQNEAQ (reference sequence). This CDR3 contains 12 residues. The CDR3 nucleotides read TGTGCCAGCAGCTTAGATTCGAGGAGACAGTACTTC. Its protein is CASSLDSRRQYF.

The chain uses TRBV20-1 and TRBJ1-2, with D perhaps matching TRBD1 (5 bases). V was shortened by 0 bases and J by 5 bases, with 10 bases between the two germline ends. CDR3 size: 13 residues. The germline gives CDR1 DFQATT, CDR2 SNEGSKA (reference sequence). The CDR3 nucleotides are TGCAGTGCTAGAGATCAGGGTAAATATGGCTACACCTTC. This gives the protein CSARDQGKYGYTF.

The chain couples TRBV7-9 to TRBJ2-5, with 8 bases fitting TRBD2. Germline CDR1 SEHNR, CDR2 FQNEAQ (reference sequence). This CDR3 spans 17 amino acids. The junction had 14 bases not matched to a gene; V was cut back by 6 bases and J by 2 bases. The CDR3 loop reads CASSSFLTSGLQETQYF. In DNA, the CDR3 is TGTGCCAGCAGTTCCTTCCTCACTAGCGGACTACAAGAGACCCAGTACTTC.

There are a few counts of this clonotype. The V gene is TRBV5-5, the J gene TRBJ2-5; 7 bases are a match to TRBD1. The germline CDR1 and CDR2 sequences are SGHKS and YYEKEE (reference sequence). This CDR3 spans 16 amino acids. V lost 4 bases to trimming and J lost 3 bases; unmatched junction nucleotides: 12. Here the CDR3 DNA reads TGTGCCAGCAGCCGCCCTCGAACAGGGGTTGAAGAGACCCAGTACTTC. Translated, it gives CASSRPRTGVEETQYF.

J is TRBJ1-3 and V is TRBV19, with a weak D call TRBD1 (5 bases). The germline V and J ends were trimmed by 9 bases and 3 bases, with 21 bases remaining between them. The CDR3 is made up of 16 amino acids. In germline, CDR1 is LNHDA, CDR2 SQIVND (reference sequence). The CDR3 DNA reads TGTGCCAGCTTCGTACCGGGGGGTACAATTGGAAACACCATATATTTT. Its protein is CASFVPGGTIGNTIYF.